This T cell receptor (beta chain) was sequenced during a study of Ad26.COV2.S vaccination and SARS-CoV-2 variants. V was pared by 2 bases and J by 4 bases, with 5 bases between. Germline values: CDR1 SNHLY, CDR2 FYNNEI. CDR3 size: 12 residues. Treatment defined: around 19 received Ad26.COV2.S at low or high dose, single or two shots; roughly five received placebo; per-sample allocation not given. Specimen acquisition occurred on day 63 following the initial vaccine or placebo injection. Assay used: immunoSEQ multiplex PCR; TCRdb lists only in-frame clones, some missing. Of about 390,000 clones in the sample, 75% to 90% were seen once.

The chain links TRBV2 to TRBJ1-2; D ambiguous. The material sequenced was peripheral blood, taken in a trial of Ad26.COV2.S vaccine versus placebo. This clonotype originated in a person between 18 and 60 years old who received the Ad26.COV2.S COVID-19 vaccine or a placebo. CDR3 residues: CASSETSYGYTF. In DNA form, the CDR3 reads TGTGCCAGCAGTGAAACTAGCTATGGCTACACCTTC.